These 32 T cell receptor beta chains came from one sample sequenced in a study of blood T cell repertoires in COVID-19 (dated by TCRdb to 2019 to 2021). Library construction relied on the immunoSEQ multiplex PCR assay. TCRdb took over this immuneACCESS table, retaining in-frame rearrangements with V and J assigned. Such tables are incomplete; in checked studies, under half of the missing clones stem from an unresolved V gene, and the remainder is unexplained. The table for this sample lists about 140,000 clones; roughly 85% of them were counted only once. 2.5% to 3.5% of the sample goes to the ten largest clones. The sequencing sample was made of PBMCs or T cells enriched from blood (not recorded which). Receptors originate from a woman in her 50s who had recovered from COVID-19.

The genes are TRBV18 and TRBJ2-1, with D possibly TRBD1 on 6 matching bases. V gave up 6 bases and J gave up 0 bases, with 15 bases separating them. The CDR3 totals 16 residues. In germline, CDR1 is KGHSH, CDR2 LQKENI. The CDR3 protein is CASSRTVSSSYNEQFF. The CDR3 DNA reads TGTGCCAGCTCGAGGACAGTTTCGAGCTCCTACAATGAGCAGTTCTTC.

The rearrangement joins TRBV12-2 to TRBJ1-4. TRBV12-2 counts as a pseudogene. The CDR3 consists of 10 residues. The CDR3 coding sequence is TGTGCAAGAGGAGGTGAAAAACTGTTTTTT. It codes for CARGGEKLFF.

This chain joins TRBV12-5 and TRBJ1-4; TRBD1 matches at 11 bases. Germline values: CDR1 LGHNT, CDR2 FRNRAP. Trimming at V came to 6 bases and at J to 0 bases, leaving 3 bases not matched to a gene. The CDR3 is 16 residues long. The CDR3 spells CASGDRGRPTNEKLFF. The CDR3 bases are TGTGCTAGTGGGGACAGGGGGCGTCCAACTAATGAAAAACTGTTTTTT. Based on the CDR3 plus reference TRBV12-5 and TRBJ1-4, the full variable domain is DARVTQTPRHKVTEMGQEVTMRCQPILGHNTVFWYRQTMMQGLELLAYFRNRAPLDDSGMPKDRFSAEMPDATLATLKIQPSEPRDSAVYFCASGDRGRPTNEKLFFGSGTQLSVL.

This clone was recorded a few times. The chain uses TRBV5-1 and TRBJ2-2; TRBD1 matches at 8 bases. Germline V gene sequence: CDR1 SGHRS, CDR2 YFSETQ. CDR3 size: 14 residues. The trim removed 4 bases at V and 4 bases at J, leaving 3 bases unmatched. CDR3 protein: CASSLDRATGELFF. The CDR3 DNA reads TGCGCCAGCAGCCTGGACAGGGCCACCGGGGAGCTGTTTTTT.

V usage is TRBV5-1 and J usage is TRBJ1-3; D is possibly TRBD1 (6 bases). The CDR3 runs to 16 residues. The germline V gene encodes CDR1 SGHRS and CDR2 YFSETQ. V lost 3 bases to trimming and J lost 0 bases, with 13 bases between them. The DNA for the CDR3 is TGCGCCAGCAGCTCGGGACACTCGAGCTCTGGAAACACCATATATTTT. This encodes CASSSGHSSSGNTIYF.

The gene calls are TRBV11-2 and TRBJ2-5; 7 bases are shared with TRBD1. V shed 8 bases, J shed 2 bases, and the junction held 8 bases outside the gene matches. In germline, CDR1 is SGHAT, CDR2 FQNNGV. CDR3 size: 14 residues. The CDR3 sequence is CASGGQAFQETQYF. The CDR3 bases are TGTGCCAGCGGCGGACAGGCCTTTCAAGAGACCCAGTACTTC.

This clone has only one observation. The chain combines TRBV7-9 with TRBJ2-3, with D possibly TRBD1 on 6 matching bases. V was trimmed by 10 bases and J by 0 bases, leaving 8 bases between them. The CDR3 contains 12 residues. CDR1 and CDR2 (germline): SEHNR, FQNEAQ (reference sequence). CDR3 sequence (DNA): TGTGCCACCGGACAGAGCACAGATACGCAGTATTTT. It encodes CATGQSTDTQYF.

The chain has TRBV5-1 and TRBJ1-1; 8 positions agree with TRBD1. The ends lost 4 bases at V and 7 bases at J; junction bases unmatched: 9. Germline V gene sequence: CDR1 SGHRS, CDR2 YFSETQ. The CDR3 is 14 amino acids. The CDR3 reads CASSPDREGNEAFF. For the CDR3, the DNA is TGCGCCAGCAGCCCGGACAGGGAAGGGAATGAAGCTTTCTTT.

V and J are TRBV10-1 and TRBJ2-7, with D possibly TRBD2 on 5 matching bases. V was cut by 0 bases and J by 3 bases, with 12 bases left in between. The germline gives CDR1 WNHNN, CDR2 SYGVQD (reference sequence). This CDR3 is built from 15 residues. The chain's CDR3 is CASSESEEEYYEQYF. The CDR3 DNA follows: TGCGCCAGCAGTGAGTCGGAGGAAGAGTACTACGAGCAGTACTTC.

The chain links TRBV5-1 to TRBJ2-7, with TRBD1 matching 9 bases. This CDR3 region has 15 residues. Germline trimming cut 5 bases from V and 5 bases from J; bases unmatched to any gene: 11. Looked up from germline, CDR1 is SGHRS and CDR2 is YFSETQ. CDR3 nucleotide sequence: TGCGCCAGCAGTGCGATTGGGACAGGGTTAAACGAGCAGTACTTC. Protein: CASSAIGTGLNEQYF.

The chain uses TRBV9 and TRBJ2-2; no clear D. With 2 bases removed from V and 1 base from J, the gap between germline ends came to 12 bases. CDR1 and CDR2 from the germline V gene are SGDLS and YYNGEE. This CDR3 has 16 residues. CDR3 bases: TGTGCCAGCAGCGTTTCCATCAGCGAGAACACCGGGGAGCTGTTTTTT. Translated, it gives CASSVSISENTGELFF. Full variable domain (rest looked up from reference TRBV9 and TRBJ2-2): DSGVTQTPKHLITATGQRVTLRCSPRSGDLSVYWYQQSLDQGLQFLIQYYNGEERAKGNILERFSAQQFPDLHSELNLSSLELGDSALYFCASSVSISENTGELFFGEGSRLTVL.

The CDR3 reads CASSQPRDSNTQYF. CDR3 nucleotide sequence: TGCGCCAGCAGTCAACCCCGGGACTCCAATACGCAGTATTTT. The chain links TRBV23-1 to TRBJ2-3, with a weak D call TRBD2 (6 bases). TRBV23-1 is assigned to the ORF class and has an uncertain function. V shed 2 bases and J shed 7 bases, with 13 bases lying between them. CDR3 length equals 14 residues.

This chain links TRBV28 with TRBJ1-1, with 7 bases aligning to TRBD1. CDR3 size: 15 residues. Unmatched junction bases numbered 7, after V lost 5 bases and J lost 1 base. In germline, CDR1 is MDHEN, CDR2 SYDVKM. The CDR3 spells CASSLSQGTNTEAFF. As DNA, the CDR3 is TGTGCCAGCAGTCTATCACAGGGGACGAACACTGAAGCTTTCTTT.

The chain links TRBV7-9 to TRBJ2-7; D is unresolved. The CDR3 is 14 residues long. Germline CDR1 SEHNR, CDR2 FQNEAQ (reference sequence). V was clipped by 5 bases and J by 5 bases, with 16 bases between them. CDR3 sequence (DNA): TGTGCCAGCAGCCTTACCCTCAAATCGGACGAGCAGTACTTC. Its protein product is CASSLTLKSDEQYF. Together with reference TRBV7-9 and TRBJ2-7, the CDR3 gives the full variable domain: DTGVSQNPRHKITKRGQNVTFRCDPISEHNRLYWYRQTLGQGPEFLTYFQNEAQLEKSRLLSDRFSAERPKGSFSTLEIQRTEQGDSAMYLCASSLTLKSDEQYFGPGTRLTVT.

The chain uses TRBV12-5 and TRBJ2-5; a possible D gene is TRBD1 (5 bases). V lost 7 bases to trimming and J lost 5 bases, with 14 bases between them. The CDR3 consists of 13 residues. Germline V lookup: CDR1 LGHNT, CDR2 FRNRAP. This CDR3 reads CASALGLAETQYF. The CDR3 DNA sequence: TGTGCTAGTGCCTTGGGGCTTGCTGAGACCCAGTACTTC. Based on the CDR3 plus reference TRBV12-5 and TRBJ2-5, the full variable domain is DARVTQTPRHKVTEMGQEVTMRCQPILGHNTVFWYRQTMMQGLELLAYFRNRAPLDDSGMPKDRFSAEMPDATLATLKIQPSEPRDSAVYFCASALGLAETQYFGPGTRLLVL.

The chain carries TRBV12-2 and TRBJ2-2; TRBD1, as called in the table, went unchecked against the DNA. TRBV12-2 is assigned pseudogene status. This CDR3 is 16 amino acids long. CDR3 coding DNA: TGTGCAAGTCGCTTAGCGCGGGACAGGAGAACCGGGGAGCTGTTTTTT. This translates into CASRLARDRRTGELFF.

V gene TRBV3-1 (or the pseudogene TRBV3-2) combines with J gene TRBJ2-1; 7 positions agree with TRBD2. The CDR3 spans 15 residues. CDR1 and CDR2 (germline): LGHDT, YNNKEL (reference sequence). V lost 3 bases, J lost 2 bases, and 4 bases stayed unmatched. CDR3 protein: CASSHREEAYNEQFF. The CDR3 DNA reads TGTGCCAGCAGCCATCGGGAGGAAGCCTACAATGAGCAGTTCTTC.

This clone has a handful of counts. V gene TRBV3-1 (or the pseudogene TRBV3-2) combines with J gene TRBJ1-2; D unresolved. Trimming shortened V by 5 bases and J by 8 bases, and 9 bases separated the two germline ends. The CDR3 is made up of 11 amino acids. Germline-derived CDR1 and CDR2 are LGHDT and YNNKEL (reference sequence). The CDR3 DNA reads as TGTGCCAGCAGCTACTCGGGAGGCTACACCTTC. Translation gives CASSYSGGYTF.

The V call is TRBV7-3, the J call TRBJ2-6, with 7 bases aligning to TRBD1. Germline CDR1 reads SGHTA; CDR2 reads FQGTGA. With 5 bases clipped from V and 2 bases from J, the junction kept 3 bases outside the gene matches. This CDR3 comprises 15 residues. CDR3 in amino acids: CASSKDRAGANVLTF. The CDR3 DNA is TGTGCCAGCAGCAAAGACAGGGCTGGGGCCAACGTCCTGACTTTC.

This chain joins TRBV27 and TRBJ1-1; D is unclear. The V and J ends lost 2 bases and 4 bases respectively, with 8 bases between them. Germline values: CDR1 MNHEY, CDR2 SMNVEV (reference sequence). CDR3 size: 13 residues. CDR3 sequence (DNA): TGTGCCAGCAGTTTACGAGAATCCACTGAAGCTTTCTTT. It encodes CASSLRESTEAFF.

In its sample, this clone was seen a few times. V and J are TRBV11-3 and TRBJ1-6; D remains unclear. This CDR3 has 14 residues. The V gene's germline CDR1 is SGHNT and CDR2 YENEEA. Trimming left V 6 bases short and J 7 bases short, with 13 bases between. CDR3 amino acids: CASRPPGRNSPLHF. The CDR3, as DNA: TGTGCCAGCAGACCCCCGGGGAGAAATTCACCCCTCCACTTT.

As regards this clone: Compared with germline, one end of the junction differs, possibly owing to a read error. The rearrangement joins TRBV13 to TRBJ1-1; D is ambiguous. There are 15 residues in the CDR3. The V gene's germline CDR1 is PRHDT and CDR2 FYEKMQ (reference sequence). This CDR3 is CASSLEVTPNAEAFF. The CDR3, as DNA: TGTGCCAGCAGCTTAGAAGTGACACCGAACGCTGAAGCTTTCTTT.

The sample holds one count of this clone. The genes are TRBV2 and TRBJ2-2; D uncertain. Germline values: CDR1 SNHLY, CDR2 FYNNEI. The CDR3 runs to 13 residues. V was clipped by 6 bases and J by 7 bases, with 12 bases between them. CDR3 region: CASRRLYRGELFF. The CDR3 bases are TGTGCCAGCAGAAGACTTTATCGCGGGGAGCTGTTTTTT.

V is TRBV27 and J is TRBJ2-5, with D possibly TRBD2 on 5 matching bases. V dropped 1 base and J dropped 5 bases, with 14 bases sitting between them. This CDR3 has 15 amino acids. The germline V gene encodes CDR1 MNHEY and CDR2 SMNVEV (reference sequence). In nucleotides, the CDR3 is TGTGCCAGCAGTTTATACGGACTGGCCCACGAGACCCAGTACTTC. It encodes CASSLYGLAHETQYF.

V and J are TRBV5-4 and TRBJ1-5; 7 nucleotides match TRBD1. Germline CDR1 reads SGHNT; CDR2 reads YYREEE (reference sequence). The V gene end was trimmed by 4 bases and the J gene end by 4 bases; junction bases not matched to a gene: 2. The CDR3 spans 13 residues. CDR3 sequence: CASSTDRNQPQHF. For the CDR3, the DNA is TGTGCCAGCAGCACGGACAGGAATCAGCCCCAGCATTTT.

The V gene is TRBV30, the J gene TRBJ1-3, with TRBD1 identical over 7 bases. Germline lookup yields CDR1 GTSNPN and CDR2 SVGIG (reference sequence). V was pared by 1 base and J by 0 bases, with 3 bases of the junction left unmatched. The CDR3 covers 15 residues. CDR3 nucleotide sequence: TGTGCCTGGAGTGACGACAGGGACTCTGGAAACACCATATATTTT. It yields the protein CAWSDDRDSGNTIYF. Variable domain in full (rest from reference TRBV30 and TRBJ1-3): SQTIHQWPATLVQPVGSPLSLECTVEGTSNPNLYWYRQAAGRGLQLLFYSVGIGQISSEVPQNLSASRPQDRQFILSSKKLLLSDSGFYLCAWSDDRDSGNTIYFGEGSWLTVV.

V and J are TRBV18 and TRBJ1-1; D is unresolved. Germline CDR1 is KGHSH and CDR2 is LQKENI. The CDR3 loop spans 13 amino acids. The V and J ends lost 4 bases and 7 bases respectively, with 13 bases between them. CDR3 bases: TGTGCCAGCTCACGGTCCGGGGAGAGTGAAGCTTTCTTT. This translates into CASSRSGESEAFF.

The J gene is TRBJ1-6, the V gene TRBV5-6; unclear D gene. The CDR3 has 16 residues. Germline loops: CDR1 SGHDT, CDR2 YYEEEE. V lost 1 base, J lost 0 bases, and 8 bases lay in between. CDR3 nucleotides: TGTGCCAGCAGCTTGTACCTGAGCTCCTATAATTCACCCCTCCACTTT. Translated, it gives CASSLYLSSYNSPLHF.

The V and J genes are TRBV12-5 and TRBJ1-1; a weak D match, TRBD1 (5 bases). The ends were cut back, 7 bases at V and 1 base at J, with 16 bases in the middle. The CDR3 spans 15 residues. The germline V gene has CDR1 LGHNT and CDR2 FRNRAP. The CDR3, as DNA: TGTGCTAGTGTCCCTCCAGGGATGAGGAACACTGAAGCTTTCTTT. Translation: CASVPPGMRNTEAFF. The whole variable domain, remainder taken from reference TRBV12-5 and TRBJ1-1, is DARVTQTPRHKVTEMGQEVTMRCQPILGHNTVFWYRQTMMQGLELLAYFRNRAPLDDSGMPKDRFSAEMPDATLATLKIQPSEPRDSAVYFCASVPPGMRNTEAFFGQGTRLTVV.

This clone came up once. This sequence joins TRBV30 and TRBJ1-5; 7 bases agree with TRBD1. Looked up from germline, CDR1 is GTSNPN and CDR2 is SVGIG (reference sequence). The trim removed 5 bases at V and 3 bases at J, leaving 4 bases unmatched. The CDR3 loop spans 13 amino acids. The chain's CDR3 is CAWGDRPNQPQHF. The CDR3 nucleotides read TGTGCCTGGGGGGACAGACCCAATCAGCCCCAGCATTTT.

This chain connects TRBV11-2 to TRBJ1-3, with unresolved D. Germline lookup yields CDR1 SGHAT and CDR2 FQNNGV. The CDR3 has 12 residues. The V gene lost 5 bases and the J gene lost 0 bases, with 2 bases spanning the gap. The CDR3 DNA is TGTGCCAGCAGCCTCTCTGGAAACACCATATATTTT. Protein sequence: CASSLSGNTIYF.

The genes are TRBV3-1 (or the pseudogene TRBV3-2) and TRBJ1-2; D is unresolved. V gave up 1 base and J gave up 6 bases, with 12 bases separating them. This CDR3 contains 14 residues. Germline values: CDR1 LGHDT, CDR2 YNNKEL (reference sequence). CDR3 coding DNA: TGTGCCAGCAGCCAAGGAGTCGCGGGGAATGGCTACACCTTC. It is translated as CASSQGVAGNGYTF.